The next 3 T cell receptor beta chains were all read from a single sample in a study of T-cell memory formation after mild COVID-19. TCRdb reprocessed the 5' RACE reads with MiXCR, giving one entry per CDR3 protein. The sample records 500,000 to 600,000 distinct CDR3 sequences, roughly 17% being singletons. The sample consisted of PBMCs or a T cell subset sorted from them (not recorded which). These TCRs come from an adult woman who had mild COVID-19 (a few samples of this study predate the infection). Cell type and time point are not known.

The chain carries TRBV7-2 and TRBJ2-7, with TRBD1 matching 7 bases. The CDR3 has 15 amino acids. After removal of 5 bases from V and 4 bases from J, the junction contained 11 bases not matched to a gene. The germline CDR1 and CDR2 sequences are SGHTA and FQGNSA. DNA for the CDR3: TGTGCCAGCAGCCCAGGGGGTGGTAGCGCGTACGAGCAGTACTTC. Amino acids: CASSPGGGSAYEQYF.

V is TRBV6-2 or TRBV6-3 and J is TRBJ2-7; possible D gene TRBD2, 6 bases. V was trimmed by 4 bases and J by 3 bases, leaving 10 bases between them. CDR3 length: 13 amino acids. The V gene's germline CDR1 is MNHEY and CDR2 SVGEGT. CDR3 region: CASSWDLHYEQYF. CDR3 nucleotide sequence: TGTGCCAGCAGTTGGGACTTACACTACGAGCAGTACTTC.

V gene TRBV29-1 combines with J gene TRBJ1-1; 12 bases fit TRBD1. The germline CDR1 and CDR2 sequences are SQVTM and ANQGSEA. The CDR3 length is 13 residues. Unmatched junction bases numbered 6, after V lost 3 bases and J lost 10 bases. CDR3: CSVEGQGALRAFF. The CDR3 bases are TGCAGCGTTGAGGGACAGGGGGCGCTTAGAGCTTTCTTT.